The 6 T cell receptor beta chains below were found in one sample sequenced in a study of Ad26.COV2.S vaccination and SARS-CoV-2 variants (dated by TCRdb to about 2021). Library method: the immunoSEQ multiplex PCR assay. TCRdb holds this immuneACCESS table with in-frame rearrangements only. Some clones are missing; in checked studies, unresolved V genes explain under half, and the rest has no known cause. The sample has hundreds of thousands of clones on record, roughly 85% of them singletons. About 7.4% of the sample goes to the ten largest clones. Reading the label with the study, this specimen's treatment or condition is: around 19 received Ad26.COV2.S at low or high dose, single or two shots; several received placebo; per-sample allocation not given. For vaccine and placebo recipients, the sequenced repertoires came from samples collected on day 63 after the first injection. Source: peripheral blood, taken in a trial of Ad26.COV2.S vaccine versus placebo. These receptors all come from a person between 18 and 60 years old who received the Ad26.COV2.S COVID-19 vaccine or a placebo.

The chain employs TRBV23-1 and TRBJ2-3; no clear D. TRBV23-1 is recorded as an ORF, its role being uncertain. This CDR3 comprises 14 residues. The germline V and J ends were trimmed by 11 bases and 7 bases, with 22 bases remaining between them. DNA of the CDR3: TGCGCCCGCTACACTCCCATGGCCCGTAATACGCAGTATTTT. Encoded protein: CARYTPMARNTQYF.

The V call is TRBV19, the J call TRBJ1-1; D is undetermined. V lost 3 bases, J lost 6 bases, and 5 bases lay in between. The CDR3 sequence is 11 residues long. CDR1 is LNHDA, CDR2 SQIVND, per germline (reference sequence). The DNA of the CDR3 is TGTGCCAGTAGTATCCCGGCTGAAGCTTTCTTT. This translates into CASSIPAEAFF. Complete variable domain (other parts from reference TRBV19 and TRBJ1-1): DGGITQSPKYLFRKEGQNVTLSCEQNLNHDAMYWYRQDPGQGLRLIYYSQIVNDFQKGDIAEGYSVSREKKESFPLTVTSAQKNPTAFYLCASSIPAEAFFGQGTRLTVV.

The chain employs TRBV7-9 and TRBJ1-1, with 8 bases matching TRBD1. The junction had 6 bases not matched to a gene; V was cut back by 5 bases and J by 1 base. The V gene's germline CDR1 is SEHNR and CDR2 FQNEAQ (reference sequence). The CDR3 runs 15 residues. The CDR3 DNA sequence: TGTGCCAGCAGCGCGAGACAGGGGCGGAACACTGAAGCTTTCTTT. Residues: CASSARQGRNTEAFF. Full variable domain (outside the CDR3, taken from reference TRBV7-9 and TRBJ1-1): DTGVSQNPRHKITKRGQNVTFRCDPISEHNRLYWYRQTLGQGPEFLTYFQNEAQLEKSRLLSDRFSAERPKGSFSTLEIQRTEQGDSAMYLCASSARQGRNTEAFFGQGTRLTVV.

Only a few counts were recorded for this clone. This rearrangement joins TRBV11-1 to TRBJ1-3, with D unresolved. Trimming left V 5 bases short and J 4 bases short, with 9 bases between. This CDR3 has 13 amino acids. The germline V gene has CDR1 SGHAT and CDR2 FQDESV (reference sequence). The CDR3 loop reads CASSPQGGNTIYF. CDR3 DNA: TGTGCCAGCAGCCCTCAAGGAGGAAACACCATATATTTT.

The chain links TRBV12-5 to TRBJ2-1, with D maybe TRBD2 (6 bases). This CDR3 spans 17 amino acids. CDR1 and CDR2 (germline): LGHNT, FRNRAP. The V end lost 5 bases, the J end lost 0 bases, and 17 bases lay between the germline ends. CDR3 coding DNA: TGTGCTAGTGGTCTCCTTTTGGGGGGAGTCTCCTACAATGAGCAGTTCTTC. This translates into CASGLLLGGVSYNEQFF.

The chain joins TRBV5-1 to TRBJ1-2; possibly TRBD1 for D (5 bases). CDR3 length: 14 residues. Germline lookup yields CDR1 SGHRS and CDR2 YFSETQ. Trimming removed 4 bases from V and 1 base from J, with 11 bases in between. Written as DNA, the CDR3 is TGCGCCAGCAGCCGGGACGGCGGTAACTATGGCTACACCTTC. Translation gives CASSRDGGNYGYTF. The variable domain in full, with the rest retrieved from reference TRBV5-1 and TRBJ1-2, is KAGVTQTPRYLIKTRGQQVTLSCSPISGHRSVSWYQQTPGQGLQFLFEYFSETQRNKGNFPGRFSGRQFSNSRSEMNVSTLELGDSALYLCASSRDGGNYGYTFGSGTRLTVV.